This T cell receptor beta chain derives from a study of lymphopenia after photon versus proton radiotherapy. Study-level results: Post-nadir diversity loss with photons came from oligoclonal expansion, particularly CD8+ Temra cells.

J gave up 3 bases and V 6 bases, and 5 bases lay outside the gene matches. The CDR3 extends over 14 amino acids. The germline gives CDR1 MNHNS, CDR2 SASEGT. Generated by immunoSEQ multiplex PCR, the TCRdb table keeps only in-frame clones and is missing some. The table lists 8,000 or so clones, roughly four fifths of them singletons. A word on this clone: Its antigen remains unidentified.

V gene TRBV6-1 combines with J gene TRBJ1-2; 9 nucleotides match TRBD1. The sequencing used peripheral blood, collected from a patient treated with photon-based radiotherapy. This clonotype originated in a man aged 25 to 45 with gastric cancer. This CDR3 is CASSGQGNYYGYTF. In DNA, the CDR3 is TGTGCCAGCAGCGGACAGGGGAACTACTATGGCTACACCTTC.